These 9 T cell receptor beta chains were all obtained from the same sample, sequenced in a study of spatial heterogeneity in lung cancer. Time point indicated: sample taken at primary tumor resection. Overall study findings and caveats: Mutation tallies in tumors tracked expanded intratumoral alpha and beta TCR counts.

These receptors are not linked to any known antigen. TCRdb re-derived calls from the 5' RACE reads in MiXCR, one entry per CDR3 protein. The data contain more than 9,500 distinct CDR3 sequences, 14% to 15% of them seen just once; the ten biggest clones take up less than 20%. The sample here was lung tumor tissue, taken at surgery. The receptors were sampled from a male donor with early-stage non-small cell lung cancer.

The J gene is TRBJ2-5, the V gene TRBV7-8; 8 positions agree with TRBD1. Germline loops: CDR1 SGHVS, CDR2 FQNEAQ. V shed 5 bases and J 2 bases; nucleotides not matched to a gene: 10. CDR3 length: 16 residues. The CDR3 sequence is CASSPADRGGQETQYF. The CDR3 DNA reads as TGTGCCAGCAGCCCAGCCGACAGGGGAGGTCAAGAGACCCAGTACTTC.

This clonotype came up many times. The rearrangement uses TRBV11-2 and TRBJ2-7; D unclear. This CDR3 is 12 amino acids long. Germline V CDR1 and CDR2: SGHAT, FQNNGV. V was shortened by 2 bases and J by 7 bases, with 9 bases between the two germline ends. CDR3 DNA sequence: TGTGCCAGCAGCTTAAGCCCGGAGGAGCAGTACTTC. Protein sequence: CASSLSPEEQYF.

The sample holds a few counts of this clonotype. The CDR3 sequence: CASRPGNGELFF. CDR3 coding DNA: TGTGCCAGCAGGCCTGGGAACGGGGAGCTGTTTTTT. The V call is TRBV11-2, the J call TRBJ2-2; D uncertain. The CDR3 extends over 12 amino acids. Germline assignment: CDR1 SGHAT and CDR2 FQNNGV. V shed 6 bases and J shed 7 bases, with 9 bases lying between them. Together with reference TRBV11-2 and TRBJ2-2, the CDR3 gives the full variable domain: EAGVAQSPRYKIIEKRQSVAFWCNPISGHATLYWYQQILGQGPKLLIQFQNNGVVDDSQLPKDRFSAERLKGVDSTLKIQPAKLEDSAVYLCASRPGNGELFFGEGSRLTVL.

This clonotype was recorded many times. This sequence joins TRBV11-2 and TRBJ2-4; 10 bases fit TRBD1. V shed 4 bases and J 6 bases; nucleotides not matched to a gene: 9. The CDR3 totals 16 residues. Germline V CDR1 and CDR2: SGHAT, FQNNGV. The CDR3 DNA sequence: TGTGCCAGCAGCTCCTTCGGGACAGGGGCGGGAAACATTCAGTACTTC. Translated, it gives CASSSFGTGAGNIQYF.

This chain links TRBV5-4 with TRBJ1-1; 7 bases are a match to TRBD1. The CDR3 runs 14 residues. V gave up 4 bases and J gave up 6 bases; unmatched junction bases: 9. Looked up from germline, CDR1 is SGHNT and CDR2 is YYREEE (reference sequence). The chain's CDR3 is CASSPETGSAEAFF. The DNA for the CDR3 is TGTGCCAGCAGCCCCGAGACAGGGAGCGCTGAAGCTTTCTTT.

V gene TRBV7-2 combines with J gene TRBJ2-7; D may correspond to TRBD1 or TRBD2 (5 bases each). Germline loops: CDR1 SGHTA, CDR2 FQGNSA. V lost 5 bases to trimming and J lost 2 bases, with 13 bases between them. The CDR3 is 14 residues long. The CDR3 reads CASSPSQGAYEQYF. In DNA form, the CDR3 reads TGTGCCAGCAGCCCCTCGCAGGGAGCCTACGAGCAGTACTTC. Looking up the rest from reference TRBV7-2 and TRBJ2-7 gives the full variable domain: GAGVSQSPSNKVTEKGKDVELRCDPISGHTALYWYRQSLGQGLEFLIYFQGNSAPDKSGLPSDRFSAERTGGSVSTLTIQRTQQEDSAVYLCASSPSQGAYEQYFGPGTRLTVT.

This clonotype appeared many times. This rearrangement joins TRBV29-1 to TRBJ1-1; TRBD1 aligns across 8 bases. V lost 4 bases to trimming and J lost 7 bases; unmatched junction nucleotides: 11. CDR3 length equals 14 residues. In germline, CDR1 is SQVTM, CDR2 ANQGSEA. The CDR3 DNA reads TGCAGCGTTGCGGACAGGGCCGGGGAAAGTGAAGCTTTCTTT. Translated: CSVADRAGESEAFF.

There are many counts of this clonotype. The V call is TRBV7-6, the J call TRBJ2-7; 11 bases agree with TRBD2. The CDR3 length is 14 residues. The V and J ends lost 5 bases and 5 bases, in that order; junction bases with no gene match: 5. Germline-derived CDR1 and CDR2 are SGHVS and FNYEAQ. This chain's CDR3 is CASSLGLAADEQYF. As DNA, the CDR3 is TGTGCCAGCAGCCTGGGACTAGCGGCTGACGAGCAGTACTTC.

There are many counts of this clonotype. The chain couples TRBV5-6 to TRBJ1-2; tentatively, D is TRBD1 (6 bases). With 3 bases removed from V and 6 bases from J, the gap between germline ends came to 24 bases. Germline V gene data show CDR1 as SGHDT and CDR2 as YYEEEE. This CDR3 contains 17 residues. The CDR3 nucleotides are TGTGCCAGCAGCTGGGGGCCTGGCGGGGCGTCGTTCGATGGCTACACCTTC. It translates to CASSWGPGGASFDGYTF.